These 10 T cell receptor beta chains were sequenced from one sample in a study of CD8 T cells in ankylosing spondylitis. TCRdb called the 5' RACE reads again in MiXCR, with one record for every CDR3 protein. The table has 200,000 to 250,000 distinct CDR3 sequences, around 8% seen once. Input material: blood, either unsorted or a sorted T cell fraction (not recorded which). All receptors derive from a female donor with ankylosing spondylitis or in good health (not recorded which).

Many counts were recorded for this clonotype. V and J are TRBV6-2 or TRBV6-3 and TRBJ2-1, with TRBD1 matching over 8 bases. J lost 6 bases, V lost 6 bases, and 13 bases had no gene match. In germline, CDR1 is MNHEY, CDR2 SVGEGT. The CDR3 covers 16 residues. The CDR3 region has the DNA TGTGCCAGCAGCCAAACAGGGGGGCACCGTTCCAATGAGCAGTTCTTC. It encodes CASSQTGGHRSNEQFF.

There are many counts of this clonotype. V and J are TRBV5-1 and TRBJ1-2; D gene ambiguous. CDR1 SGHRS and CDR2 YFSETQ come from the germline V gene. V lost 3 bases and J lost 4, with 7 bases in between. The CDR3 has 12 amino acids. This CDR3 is CASSSDTYGYTF. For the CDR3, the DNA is TGCGCCAGCAGCTCAGACACCTATGGCTACACCTTC. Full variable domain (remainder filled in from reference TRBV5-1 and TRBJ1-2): KAGVTQTPRYLIKTRGQQVTLSCSPISGHRSVSWYQQTPGQGLQFLFEYFSETQRNKGNFPGRFSGRQFSNSRSEMNVSTLELGDSALYLCASSSDTYGYTFGSGTRLTVV.

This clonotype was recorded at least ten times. This chain's CDR3 is CASSFSPDSLPGNTIYF. As DNA, the CDR3 is TGTGCCAGCAGCTTTTCCCCCGACAGTCTTCCTGGAAACACCATATATTTT. This chain connects TRBV5-5 to TRBJ1-3; tentative D call: TRBD1 (5 bases). This CDR3 comprises 17 residues. Trimming took 2 bases from V and 2 from J, leaving 17 bases between them. Germline assignment: CDR1 SGHKS and CDR2 YYEKEE (reference sequence).

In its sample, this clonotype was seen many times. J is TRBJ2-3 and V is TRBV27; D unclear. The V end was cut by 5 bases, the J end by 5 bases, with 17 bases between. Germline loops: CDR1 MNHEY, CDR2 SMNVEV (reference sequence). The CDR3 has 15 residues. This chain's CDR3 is CASSLQARLGDTQYF. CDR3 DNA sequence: TGTGCCAGCAGTCTCCAGGCACGACTTGGAGATACGCAGTATTTT.

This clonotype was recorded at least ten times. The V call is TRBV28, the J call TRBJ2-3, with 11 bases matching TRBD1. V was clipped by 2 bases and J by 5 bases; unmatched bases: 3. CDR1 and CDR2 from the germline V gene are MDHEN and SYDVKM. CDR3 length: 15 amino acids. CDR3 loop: CASSLRTGGLDTQYF. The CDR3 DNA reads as TGTGCCAGCAGTTTAAGGACAGGGGGCTTAGATACGCAGTATTTT. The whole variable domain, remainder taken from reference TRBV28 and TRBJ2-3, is DVKVTQSSRYLVKRTGEKVFLECVQDMDHENMFWYRQDPGLGLRLIYFSYDVKMKEKGDIPEGYSVSREKKERFSLILESASTNQTSMYLCASSLRTGGLDTQYFGPGTRLTVL.

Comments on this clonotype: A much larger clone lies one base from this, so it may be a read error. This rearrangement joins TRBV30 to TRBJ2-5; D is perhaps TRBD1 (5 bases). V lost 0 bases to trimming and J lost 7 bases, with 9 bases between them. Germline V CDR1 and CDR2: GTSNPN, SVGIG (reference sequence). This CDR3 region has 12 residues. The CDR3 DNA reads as TGTGCCTGGAGTGTACAAGGGGTGACCCAGTACTTC. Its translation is CAWSVQGVTQYF.

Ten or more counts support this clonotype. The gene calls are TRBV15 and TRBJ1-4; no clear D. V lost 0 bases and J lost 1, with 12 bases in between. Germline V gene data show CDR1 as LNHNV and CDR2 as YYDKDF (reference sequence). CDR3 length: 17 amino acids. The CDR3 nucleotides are TGTGCCACCAGCAGAGATGAGGGAGGTGGAACTAATGAAAAACTGTTTTTT. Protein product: CATSRDEGGGTNEKLFF.

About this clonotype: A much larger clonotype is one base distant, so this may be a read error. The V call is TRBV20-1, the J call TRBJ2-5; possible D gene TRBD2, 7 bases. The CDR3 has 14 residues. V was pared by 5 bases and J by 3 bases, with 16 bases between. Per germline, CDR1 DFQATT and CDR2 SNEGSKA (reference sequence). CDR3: CSAGGGGREETQYF. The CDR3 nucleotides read TGCAGTGCTGGAGGGGGGGGCAGGGAAGAGACCCAGTACTTC.

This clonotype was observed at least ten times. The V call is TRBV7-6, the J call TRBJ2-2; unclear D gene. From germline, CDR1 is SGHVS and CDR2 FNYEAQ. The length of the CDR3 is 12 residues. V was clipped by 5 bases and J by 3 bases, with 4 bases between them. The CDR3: CASSVYTGELFF. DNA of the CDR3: TGTGCCAGCAGCGTATACACCGGGGAGCTGTTTTTT. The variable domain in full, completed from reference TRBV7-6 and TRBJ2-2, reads GAGVSQSPRYKVTKRGQDVALRCDPISGHVSLYWYRQALGQGPEFLTYFNYEAQQDKSGLPNDRFSAERPEGSISTLTIQRTEQRDSAMYRCASSVYTGELFFGEGSRLTVL.

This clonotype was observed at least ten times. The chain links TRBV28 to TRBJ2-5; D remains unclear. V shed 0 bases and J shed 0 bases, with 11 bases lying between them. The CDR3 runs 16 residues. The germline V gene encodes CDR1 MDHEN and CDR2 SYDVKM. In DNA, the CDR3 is TGTGCCAGCAGTTTATGGGGGAACCGGTACCAAGAGACCCAGTACTTC. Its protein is CASSLWGNRYQETQYF.